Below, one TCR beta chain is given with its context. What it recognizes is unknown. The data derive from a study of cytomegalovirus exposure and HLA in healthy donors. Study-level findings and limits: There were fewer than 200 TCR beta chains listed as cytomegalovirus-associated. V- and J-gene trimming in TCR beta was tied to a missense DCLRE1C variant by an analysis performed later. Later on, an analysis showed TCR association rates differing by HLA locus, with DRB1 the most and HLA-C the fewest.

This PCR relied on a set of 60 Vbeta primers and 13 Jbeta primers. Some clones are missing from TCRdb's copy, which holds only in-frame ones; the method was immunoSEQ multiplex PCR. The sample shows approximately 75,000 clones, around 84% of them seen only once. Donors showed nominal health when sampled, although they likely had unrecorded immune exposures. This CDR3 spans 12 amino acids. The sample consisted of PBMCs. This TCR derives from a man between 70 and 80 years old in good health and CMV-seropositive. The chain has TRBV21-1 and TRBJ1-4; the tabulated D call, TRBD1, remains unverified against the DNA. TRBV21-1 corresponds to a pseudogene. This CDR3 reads CASTQNNEKLFF. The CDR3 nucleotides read TGTGCCAGCACCCAGAATAATGAAAAACTGTTTTTT.